This TCR beta chain was sequenced in a study of blood T cell repertoires in COVID-19. The germline V gene encodes CDR1 MNHEY and CDR2 SVGEGT. Trimming removed 0 bases from V and 4 bases from J, with 13 bases in between. The CDR3 runs 15 residues. The repertoire was sequenced with immunoSEQ multiplex PCR; TCRdb's copy has only in-frame clones and lacks some. The sample lists fewer than 80,000 clones, more than 75% occurring once. The clonotype comes from a human donor in a cohort sampled during active COVID-19. The specimen was peripheral blood. The chain is built from TRBV6-2 or TRBV6-3 and TRBJ2-7; possibly TRBD1 for D (6 bases). The CDR3 spells CASSYSGRGVYEQYF. As DNA, the CDR3 is TGTGCCAGCAGTTACTCTGGCAGGGGTGTTTACGAGCAGTACTTC.